The clone carrying this TCR beta chain was seen a few times. Its matching antigen is unknown. The junction had 4 bases not matched to a gene; V was cut back by 6 bases and J by 6 bases. Per germline, CDR1 MNHNS and CDR2 SASEGT. The length of the CDR3 is 14 residues. The record originates from a study of response to subunit inactivated influenza vaccine. General study points: T cells newly recruited by each seasonal influenza vaccination are few, the authors suggested.

TCRdb fed the RT-PCR reads into MiXCR, producing one record per CDR3 protein. The sample includes about 520,000 distinct CDR3 sequences, under 8.5% of them seen just once. This TCR derives from a man aged 50 to 69 who received an inactivated influenza vaccine. The rearrangement links TRBV6-1 to TRBJ1-3, with 11 bases identical to TRBD1. Source: PBMCs from blood, taken roughly 24 months after vaccination. The CDR3 nucleotides are TGTGCCAGCAGACCCGGACAGGGGGCAAACACCATATATTTT. Translating gives CASRPGQGANTIYF.